Listed below are T cell receptor beta chains from one sample, sequenced in a study of a mutant IDH1 vaccine in newly diagnosed glioma. Libraries were prepared by immunoSEQ multiplex PCR; TCRdb keeps only in-frame clonotypes and omits some of them. The sample includes over 25,000 clones, around nine tenths of them seen just once. For these receptors, no antigen is known. This specimen consisted of PBMCs, obtained from a glioma patient whose treatment included an IDH1 peptide vaccine. Receptor source: a man in his forties with glioma. Both conserved end residues are part of each CDR3.

V gene	CDR3 protein
TRBV29-1	CSVGGQGRAEAFF
TRBV10-3	CAISDSSGNTIYF
TRBV28	CASSLWIPGSRANQPQHF
TRBV7-9	CASSLDRNGYTF
TRBV27	CASSSAGEQYF
TRBV2	CASSVGPGQGFYEQYF
TRBV7-9	CASSREEWGYTF
TRBV30	CAWNRVYQETQYF
TRBV28	CASSLTGEGQPQHF
TRBV28	CASSERTVTNEKLFF
TRBV4-3	CASSPRQGDEQFF
TRBV5-4	CASSLDFGGTDGYTF
TRBV28	CASSHGDRGTNEQFF
TRBV18	CASSPTGEPYGYTF
TRBV6-1	CASAGGNQPQHF
TRBV5-1	CASSRAGNTEAFF
TRBV30	CAWSVRAPRTDTQYF
TRBV5-1	CASSRRSGRESPLHF
TRBV6-5	CASSYSSGGNTIYF
TRBV5-6	CASSDEERGGTEAFF
TRBV28	CASRTSGQAGGYTF
TRBV14	CASSPDLAGVWSYNEQFF
TRBV5-4	CASSLRGVVETQYF
TRBV5-6	CASSSMLAKNIQYF
TRBV6-4	CASRLASGDYGYTF
TRBV28	CASSPWETQYF
TRBV5-1	CASSPTAVSGNTIYF
TRBV4-1	CASSQDHHRADTQYF
TRBV15	CATSRDRGFQETQYF
TRBV4-3	CASSQDSGFGQPQHF
TRBV19	CASTSGGQRTDTQYF
TRBV4-1	CASSQETGYSNQPQHF
TRBV30	CAWSQPGQLYNEQFF
TRBV7-2	CASSPGGQDRGYTF
TRBV5-4	CASGLFGQGALEAFF
TRBV11-3	CASSLGPLGSPLHF
TRBV5-8	CASRVRQGSNEQFF